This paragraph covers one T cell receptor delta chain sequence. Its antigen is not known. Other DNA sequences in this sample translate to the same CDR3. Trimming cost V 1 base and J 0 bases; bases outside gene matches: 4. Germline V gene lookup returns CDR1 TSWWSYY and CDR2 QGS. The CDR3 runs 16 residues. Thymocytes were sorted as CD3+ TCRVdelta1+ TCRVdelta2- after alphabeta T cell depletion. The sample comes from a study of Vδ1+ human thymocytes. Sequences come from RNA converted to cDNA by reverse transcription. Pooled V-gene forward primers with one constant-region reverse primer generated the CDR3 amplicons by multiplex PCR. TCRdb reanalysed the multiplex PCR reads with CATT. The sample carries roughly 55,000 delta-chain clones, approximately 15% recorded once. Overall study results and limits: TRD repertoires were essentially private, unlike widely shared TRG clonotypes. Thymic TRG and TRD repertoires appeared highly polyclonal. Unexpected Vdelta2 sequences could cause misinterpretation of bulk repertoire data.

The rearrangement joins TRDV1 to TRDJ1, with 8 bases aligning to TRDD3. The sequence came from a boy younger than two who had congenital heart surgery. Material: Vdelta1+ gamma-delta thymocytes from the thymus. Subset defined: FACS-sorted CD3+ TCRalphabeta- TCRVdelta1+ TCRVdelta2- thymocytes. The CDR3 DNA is TGTGCTCTTGGGGAACCTACTGGGGGCTACACCGATAAACTCATCTTT. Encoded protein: CALGEPTGGYTDKLIF.